One and the same sample provided the 17 T cell receptor beta chains below, sequenced in a study of cytomegalovirus exposure and HLA in healthy donors. PCR primers comprised 60 Vbeta and 13 Jbeta primers. Profiled with immunoSEQ multiplex PCR; TCRdb holds only in-frame clones, not every one. Of approximately 160,000 clones in the sample, about 80% were seen once. The sequenced sample consisted of PBMCs. These receptors originate from a woman aged 45-60 years in good health and CMV-seropositive.

The rearrangement joins TRBV7-9 to TRBJ2-7; 8 bases map to TRBD2. The V gene's germline CDR1 is SEHNR and CDR2 FQNEAQ (reference sequence). The V segment lost 8 bases and the J segment 4 bases; nucleotides outside the gene matches: 10. CDR3 length: 14 amino acids. The chain's CDR3 is CASYSGLGDYEQYF. The DNA of the CDR3 is TGTGCCAGCTACTCGGGACTAGGGGATTACGAGCAGTACTTC.

This clone came up a few times. CDR3 DNA: TGCGCCAGCAGCCGAGGGACAGGGTTGAGGACTGAAGCTTTCTTT. This sequence encodes CASSRGTGLRTEAFF. V gene TRBV4-3 combines with J gene TRBJ1-1, with TRBD1 matching 9 bases. The V and J ends lost 4 bases and 5 bases, in that order; junction bases with no gene match: 8. Germline values: CDR1 LGHNA, CDR2 YSLEER. CDR3 length equals 15 residues.

J is TRBJ2-5 and V is TRBV11-2, with 14 bases lining up with TRBD2. V shed 7 bases, J shed 5 bases, and the junction held 9 bases outside the gene matches. Germline V gives CDR1 SGHAT, CDR2 FQNNGV. This CDR3 region has 16 residues. The DNA for the CDR3 is TGTGCCAGCACCCGGACTAGCGGGAGGTCGGGGGAGACCCAGTACTTC. Its protein is CASTRTSGRSGETQYF. Based on the CDR3 plus reference TRBV11-2 and TRBJ2-5, the full variable domain is EAGVAQSPRYKIIEKRQSVAFWCNPISGHATLYWYQQILGQGPKLLIQFQNNGVVDDSQLPKDRFSAERLKGVDSTLKIQPAKLEDSAVYLCASTRTSGRSGETQYFGPGTRLLVL.

The gene calls are TRBV7-8 and TRBJ1-2; possible D gene TRBD1, 5 bases. Germline-derived CDR1 and CDR2 are SGHVS and FQNEAQ. V was trimmed by 5 bases and J by 6 bases, leaving 13 bases between them. CDR3 size: 13 residues. The CDR3 DNA follows: TGTGCCAGCAGCGACAACGGGGGGAATGGCTACACCTTC. This gives the protein CASSDNGGNGYTF.

The chain uses TRBV4-3 and TRBJ2-3; tentatively, D is TRBD2 (7 bases). The CDR3 is 19 residues long. V was trimmed by 1 base and J by 1 base, leaving 21 bases between them. Germline V gene sequence: CDR1 LGHNA, CDR2 YSLEER. The chain's CDR3 is CASSQGDNRAGSGTDTQYF. The DNA of the CDR3 is TGCGCCAGCAGCCAAGGGGACAACCGAGCGGGGTCTGGCACAGATACGCAGTATTTT.

This chain connects TRBV28 to TRBJ1-1, with D possibly matching TRBD1 (6 bases). Germline V CDR1 and CDR2: MDHEN, SYDVKM. Between the trimmed V and J ends, which lost 5 bases and 11 bases, there was a span of 15 bases. This CDR3 has 12 residues. The CDR3 DNA is TGTGCCAGCAGTGGGACGACAGGTAGGGCTTTCTTT. The encoded protein is CASSGTTGRAFF.

The rearrangement joins TRBV14 to TRBJ1-4, with D perhaps matching TRBD1 (6 bases). The germline CDR1 and CDR2 sequences are SGHDN and FVKESK. V was clipped by 0 bases and J by 4 bases, with 12 bases between them. The CDR3 is 16 residues long. In DNA, the CDR3 is TGTGCCAGCAGCCAAGATCTCCGCAGGGGTAATGAAAAACTGTTTTTT. It translates to CASSQDLRRGNEKLFF.

The CDR3: CASSIDSHTDTQYF. The CDR3 bases are TGTGCCAGCAGCATCGACAGCCACACAGATACGCAGTATTTT. The V and J genes are TRBV5-4 and TRBJ2-3, with D perhaps matching TRBD1 (5 bases). Trimming cost V 4 bases and J 2 bases, with 11 bases left between them. This CDR3 is built from 14 residues. Germline V CDR1 and CDR2: SGHNT, YYREEE (reference sequence).

The CDR3 coding sequence is TGTGCCAGCACAAGTCAGGGGGCCTGGGAGACCCAGTACTTC. It yields the protein CASTSQGAWETQYF. This chain uses TRBV25-1 with TRBJ2-5; 8 bases match TRBD1. V was clipped by 7 bases and J by 5 bases; unmatched bases: 9. This CDR3 contains 14 residues. Germline CDR1 reads MGHDK; CDR2 reads SYGVNS.

The V call is TRBV21-1, the J call TRBJ2-3; whether TRBD2, the table's D call, matches the DNA was not checked. TRBV21-1 is flagged as a pseudogene. The CDR3 spans 13 residues. CDR3 nucleotides: TGTGCCAGCAGCTTTGACTTAGGAGATACGCAGTATTTT. The encoded protein is CASSFDLGDTQYF.

V gene TRBV18 combines with J gene TRBJ2-5; 8 bases align to TRBD2. This CDR3 comprises 13 residues. Per germline, CDR1 KGHSH and CDR2 LQKENI. Trimming took 10 bases from V and 3 from J; bases not matched to a gene: 7. The DNA of the CDR3 is TGTGCCACTTCAGCGGGGGTGAAAGAGACCCAGTACTTC. It yields the protein CATSAGVKETQYF.

This rearrangement joins TRBV23-1 to TRBJ1-5, with TRBD1 matching 9 bases. TRBV23-1 is an ORF; its function is uncertain. J was trimmed by 6 bases and V by 3 bases; bases with no gene match: 3. This CDR3 spans 14 amino acids. Written as DNA, the CDR3 is TGCGCCAGCAGTCAGGGACAGGGTCTTCAGCCCCAGCATTTT. This translates into CASSQGQGLQPQHF.

The genes are TRBV19 and TRBJ1-1, with unresolved D. The length of the CDR3 is 12 residues. Germline V gene data show CDR1 as LNHDA and CDR2 as SQIVND (reference sequence). V lost 5 bases, J lost 3 bases, and 7 bases lay in between. The CDR3 DNA reads as TGTGCCAGTAGTTACTCCTACACTGAAGCTTTCTTT. It translates to CASSYSYTEAFF.

This clone has just one count. The DNA of the CDR3 is TGTGCCAGCAGTCTGGGGACAGCCTACGAGCAGTACTTC. Translation: CASSLGTAYEQYF. The V and J genes are TRBV28 and TRBJ2-7, with 7 nucleotides matching TRBD1. The V segment lost 5 bases and the J segment 2 bases; nucleotides outside the gene matches: 3. The CDR3 covers 13 residues. Per germline, CDR1 MDHEN and CDR2 SYDVKM.

The table lists this clone with a count of one. The rearrangement links TRBV5-4 to TRBJ2-7; 7 bases are a match to TRBD2. The CDR3 is made up of 15 amino acids. CDR1 and CDR2 from the germline V gene are SGHNT and YYREEE (reference sequence). V was clipped by 3 bases and J by 4 bases; unmatched bases: 10. The CDR3 sequence is CASSSGGLRNYEQYF. CDR3 sequence (DNA): TGTGCCAGCAGCTCGGGGGGACTGAGGAATTACGAGCAGTACTTC.

This rearrangement joins TRBV28 to TRBJ1-5; 7 bases are shared with TRBD1. This CDR3 comprises 16 residues. The ends lost 5 bases at V and 3 bases at J; junction bases unmatched: 10. Germline V CDR1 and CDR2: MDHEN, SYDVKM. CDR3 in DNA: TGTGCCAGCAGTCTCCCGCGGGACAGCCTCAATCAGCCCCAGCATTTT. Encoded protein: CASSLPRDSLNQPQHF.

The V call is TRBV4-2, the J call TRBJ2-7; D call uncertain. Germline assignment: CDR1 LGHNA and CDR2 YNFKEQ. V dropped 0 bases and J dropped 5 bases, with 11 bases sitting between them. The CDR3 contains 14 residues. CDR3 coding DNA: TGTGCCAGCAGCCAAGAAGGAACTGAGGACGAGCAGTACTTC. Amino acids: CASSQEGTEDEQYF.